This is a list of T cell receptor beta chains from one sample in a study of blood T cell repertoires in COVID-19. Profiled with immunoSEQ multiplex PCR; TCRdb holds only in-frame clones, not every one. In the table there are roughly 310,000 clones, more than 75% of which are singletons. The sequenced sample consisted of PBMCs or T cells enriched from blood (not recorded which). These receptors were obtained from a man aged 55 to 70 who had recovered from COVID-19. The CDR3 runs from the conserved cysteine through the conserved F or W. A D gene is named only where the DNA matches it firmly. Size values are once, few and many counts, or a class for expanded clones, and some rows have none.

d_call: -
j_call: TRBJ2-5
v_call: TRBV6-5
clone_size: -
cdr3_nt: TGTGCCAGCAGTTTGGGTTGGGGGGGGCTAGGTGAGACCCAGTACTTC
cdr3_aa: CASSLGWGGLGETQYF

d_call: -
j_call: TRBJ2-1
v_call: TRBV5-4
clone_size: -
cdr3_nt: TGTGCCAGCAGCTTGGTCGCCGGGAGCTCCTACAATGAGCAGTTCTTC
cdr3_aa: CASSLVAGSSYNEQFF

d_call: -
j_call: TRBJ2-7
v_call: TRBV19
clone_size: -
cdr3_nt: TGTGCCAGTAGTGGACAAACAGGGATCCACGAGCAGTACTTC
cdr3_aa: CASSGQTGIHEQYF

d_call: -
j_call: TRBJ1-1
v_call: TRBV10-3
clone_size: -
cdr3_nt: TGTGCCATCAGTGATCCCCGGGGGTTGAACACTGAAGCTTTCTTT
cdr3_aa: CAISDPRGLNTEAFF

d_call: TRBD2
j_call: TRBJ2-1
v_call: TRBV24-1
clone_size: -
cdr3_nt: TGTGCCACCAGTGACCCCGGGACTAGCGGGGGGAGCTCCTACAATGAGCAGTTCTTC
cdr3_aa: CATSDPGTSGGSSYNEQFF

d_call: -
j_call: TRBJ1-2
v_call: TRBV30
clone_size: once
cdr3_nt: TGTGCCTGGAGTGCGGTCCCGAACTATGGCTACACCTTC
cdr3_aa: CAWSAVPNYGYTF

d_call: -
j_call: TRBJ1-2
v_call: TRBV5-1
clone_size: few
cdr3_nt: TGCGCCAGCAGCTTGGACAGGGAGAACTATGGCTACACCTTC
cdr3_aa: CASSLDRENYGYTF

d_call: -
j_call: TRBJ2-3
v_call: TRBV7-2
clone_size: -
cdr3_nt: TGTGCCAGCAGCTCCATCTACAGGGCCGGGGGGGATACGCAGTATTTT
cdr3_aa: CASSSIYRAGGDTQYF

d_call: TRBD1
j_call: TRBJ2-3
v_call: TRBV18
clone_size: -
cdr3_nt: TGTGCCAGCTCACCACGCGGACAGGGGAACACAGATACGCAGTATTTT
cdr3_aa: CASSPRGQGNTDTQYF

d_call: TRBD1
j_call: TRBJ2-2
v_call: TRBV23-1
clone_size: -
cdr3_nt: TGCGCCAGCAGTCGAATACTGGGACAGAGAAACACCGGGGAGCTGTTTTTT
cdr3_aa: CASSRILGQRNTGELFF

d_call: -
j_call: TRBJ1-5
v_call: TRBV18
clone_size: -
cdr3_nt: TGTGCCAGCTCACCGTCATCTGCGGCTCTATCTCAGCCCCAGCATTTT
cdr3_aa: CASSPSSAALSQPQHF

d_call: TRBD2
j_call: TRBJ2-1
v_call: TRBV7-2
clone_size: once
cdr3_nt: TGTGCCAGCAGAGGGACTAGCGGGACCCTGGGTGAGCAGTTCTTC
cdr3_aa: CASRGTSGTLGEQFF

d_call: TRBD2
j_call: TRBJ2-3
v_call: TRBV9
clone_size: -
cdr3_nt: TGTGCCAGCAGCGTAGCAGGTCGGCGGGGGAGCACAGATACGCAGTATTTT
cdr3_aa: CASSVAGRRGSTDTQYF

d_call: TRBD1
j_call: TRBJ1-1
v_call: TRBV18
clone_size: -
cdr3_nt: TGTGCCAGCTCACCTACGACAGGGGGCGAAACCGGAGCTTTCTTT
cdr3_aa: CASSPTTGGETGAFF

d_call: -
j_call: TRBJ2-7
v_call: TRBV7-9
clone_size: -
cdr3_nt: TGTGCCAGCAGCAAGGACAGCTCCTACGAGCAGTACTTC
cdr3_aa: CASSKDSSYEQYF

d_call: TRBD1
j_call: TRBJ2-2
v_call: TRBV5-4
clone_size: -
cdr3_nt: TGTGCCAGCAGCTTCCAGGGGGTCACCGGGGAGCTGTTTTTT
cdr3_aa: CASSFQGVTGELFF

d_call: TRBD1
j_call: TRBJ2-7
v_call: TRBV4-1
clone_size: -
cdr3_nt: TGCGCCAGCAGCCAAGAGCCAGGACAGGGGAACTACGAGCAGTACTTC
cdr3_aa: CASSQEPGQGNYEQYF

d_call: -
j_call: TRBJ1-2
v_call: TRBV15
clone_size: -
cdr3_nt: TGTGCCACCAGCAGAGACCGCTGGACAGAACGTGGCTACACCTTC
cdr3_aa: CATSRDRWTERGYTF

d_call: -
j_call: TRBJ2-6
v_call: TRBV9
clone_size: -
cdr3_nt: TGTGCCAGCAGCGTAGAGGGACAAGGGGCCAACGTCCTGACTTTC
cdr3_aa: CASSVEGQGANVLTF

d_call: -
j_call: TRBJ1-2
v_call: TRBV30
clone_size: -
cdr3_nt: TGTGCCTGGGCGACAGGCCTAGGCTATGGCTACACCTTC
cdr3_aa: CAWATGLGYGYTF

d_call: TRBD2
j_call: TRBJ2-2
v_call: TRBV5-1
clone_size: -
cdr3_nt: TGCGCCAGCGGGACTAGCGGGACGGCCGGGGAGCTGTTTTTT
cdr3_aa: CASGTSGTAGELFF